This T cell receptor beta chain emerged from a study of OX40 agonist ivuxolimab in advanced cancers. Broader study findings: The antigen specificity of the peripheral T cells (those that were expanded) was not determined. Individuals who were partial responders at 0.1-3.0 mg/kg had clonal expansion that ranked among the lowest. Clonal expansion from baseline to week 6 occurred in both CD4+ and CD8+ T cells. Averaged across samples, CD8+ T cells carried more expanded clones than CD4+ did.

From germline, CDR1 is MGHDK and CDR2 SYGVNS. CDR3 length: 18 amino acids. With 1 base removed from V and 4 bases from J, the gap between germline ends came to 20 bases. Concerning this clone itself: Its specificity is not known.

Libraries were prepared by immunoSEQ multiplex PCR; TCRdb keeps only in-frame clonotypes and omits some of them. Here the sample spans about 41,000 clones, approximately 78% being singletons. This clonotype was sampled from an adult with an advanced solid tumor such as melanoma, head and neck, liver or kidney cancer. Sequenced material: CD4+ or CD8+ T cells sorted from blood, taken in a trial of the OX40 agonist ivuxolimab. This chain uses TRBV25-1 with TRBJ1-3; possibly TRBD1 for D (5 bases). The CDR3, as DNA: TGTGCCAGCAGTGAATCGCGGTTGGGGGGGACGTCAGGAAACACCATATATTTT. Translating gives CASSESRLGGTSGNTIYF.